The present T cell receptor (beta chain) was sequenced within a study of blood T cell repertoires in COVID-19. Study summary: The United States, Italy and Spain were the sources of the acute and convalescent COVID-19 samples. Nucleic acid was either cDNA or gDNA, and it came from T cells, B-cell-depleted T cells, or PBMCs.

Under the authors' procedure: Nucleated cell counts were estimated from reference gene primer amplification. Data came from immunoSEQ multiplex PCR; TCRdb stores just in-frame clones and leaves some out. Clone size and the V and J calls come from that table; the DNA yielded D and trimming. In the table there are fewer than 250,000 clones, just under 85% of which are singletons. There are a few counts of this clone. CDR1 is SGDLS and CDR2 is YYNGEE in the germline V gene. The V segment lost 3 bases and the J segment 2 bases; nucleotides outside the gene matches: 10. The CDR3 sequence is 16 residues long.

The rearrangement uses TRBV9 and TRBJ1-1; TRBD1 matches 7 bases. Sequenced material: peripheral blood. This TCR derives from a woman between 45 and 60 years old with active or convalescent COVID-19. CDR3 in DNA: TGTGCCAGCAGCGGTAGGACGACAGGGATTAACACTGAAGCTTTCTTT. The encoded protein is CASSGRTTGINTEAFF.